This T cell receptor beta chain appears in the sequencing data of a study of T-cell reconstitution after alpha-beta-depleted transplantation in children. CDR3 length: 16 residues. Germline loops: CDR1 MNHNS, CDR2 SASEGT. J gave up 2 bases and V 10 bases, and 11 bases lay outside the gene matches. As it was prepared, the TCRbeta library received unique molecular identifiers. Using its own MiXCR run on the PCR reads, TCRdb lists one record per CDR3 protein. Of nearly 550,000 distinct CDR3 sequences in the sample, 15% to 20% were seen once. The material sequenced was PBMCs from the stem cell graft donor, taken from the stem cell graft. The V and J genes are TRBV6-1 and TRBJ2-6, with TRBD1 matching 7 bases. The receptor's source is a human donor who donated a stem cell graft to a child with acute lymphoblastic leukemia. CDR3 DNA: TGTGCCAAAGAACGACAGGGCACCCCTGGGGCCAACGTCCTGACTTTC. It translates to CAKERQGTPGANVLTF.